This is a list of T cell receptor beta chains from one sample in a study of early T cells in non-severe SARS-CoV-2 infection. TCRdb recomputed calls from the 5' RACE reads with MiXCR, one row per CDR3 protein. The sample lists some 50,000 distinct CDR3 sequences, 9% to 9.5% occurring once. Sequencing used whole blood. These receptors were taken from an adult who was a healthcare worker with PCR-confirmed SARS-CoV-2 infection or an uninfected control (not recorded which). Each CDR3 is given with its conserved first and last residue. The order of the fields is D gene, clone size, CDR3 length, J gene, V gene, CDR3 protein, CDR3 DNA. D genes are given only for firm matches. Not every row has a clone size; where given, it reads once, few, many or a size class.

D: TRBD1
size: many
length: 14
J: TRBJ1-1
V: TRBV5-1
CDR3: CASRRDRGHTEAFF
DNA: TGCGCCAGCAGACGGGACAGGGGGCACACTGAAGCTTTCTTT

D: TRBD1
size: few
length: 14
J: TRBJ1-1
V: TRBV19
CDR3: CASRPTGGRTEAFF
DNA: TGTGCCAGTAGACCCACAGGGGGCAGGACTGAAGCTTTCTTT

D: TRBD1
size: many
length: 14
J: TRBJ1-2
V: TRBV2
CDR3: CASSGTGGAYGYTF
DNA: TGTGCCAGCAGTGGTACAGGGGGCGCTTATGGCTACACCTTC

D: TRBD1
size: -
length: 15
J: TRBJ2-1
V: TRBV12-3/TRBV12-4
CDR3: CASSLGTGASNEQFF
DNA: TGTGCCAGCAGTTTAGGGACAGGGGCGTCCAATGAGCAGTTCTTC

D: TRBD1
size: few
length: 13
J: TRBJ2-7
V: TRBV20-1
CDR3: CSALGQGSYEQYF
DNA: TGCAGTGCGCTCGGACAGGGATCCTACGAGCAGTACTTC

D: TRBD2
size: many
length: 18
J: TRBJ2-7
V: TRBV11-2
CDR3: CASSPAGTSSQKSYEQYF
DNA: TGTGCCAGCAGCCCGGCCGGGACTAGCAGCCAAAAATCCTACGAGCAGTACTTC

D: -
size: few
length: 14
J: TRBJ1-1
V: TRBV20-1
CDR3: CSARFRTPTSSSFF
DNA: TGCAGTGCTAGATTTAGGACGCCAACCTCCTCCTCTTTCTTT

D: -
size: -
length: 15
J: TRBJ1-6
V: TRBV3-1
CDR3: CASSQEGSHNSPLHF
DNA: TGTGCCAGCAGCCAAGAGGGAAGCCATAATTCACCCCTCCACTTT

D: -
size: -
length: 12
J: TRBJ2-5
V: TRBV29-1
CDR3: CSAGSGGETQYF
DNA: TGCAGCGCCGGGAGTGGGGGAGAGACCCAGTACTTC

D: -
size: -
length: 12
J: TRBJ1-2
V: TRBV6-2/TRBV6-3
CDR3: CASSGSYYGYTF
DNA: TGTGCCAGCAGCGGCAGCTACTATGGCTACACCTTC

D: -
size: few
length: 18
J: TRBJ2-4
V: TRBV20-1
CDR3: CSAPTDHRAKGAKNIQYF
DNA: TGCAGTGCCCCGACCGACCACAGGGCCAAGGGAGCCAAAAACATTCAGTACTTC

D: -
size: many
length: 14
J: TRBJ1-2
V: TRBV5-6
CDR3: CASSLVGASYGYTF
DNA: TGTGCCAGCAGCTTGGTGGGAGCCTCCTATGGCTACACCTTC

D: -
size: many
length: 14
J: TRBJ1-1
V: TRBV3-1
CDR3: CASSQPGLNTEAFF
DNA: TGTGCCAGCAGCCAACCGGGGCTGAACACTGAAGCTTTCTTT

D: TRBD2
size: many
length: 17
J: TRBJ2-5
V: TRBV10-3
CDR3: CAISTGTSGGQQETQYF
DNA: TGTGCCATCAGTACCGGGACTAGCGGGGGACAACAAGAGACCCAGTACTTC

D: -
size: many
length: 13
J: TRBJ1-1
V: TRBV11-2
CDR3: CASSATQGAEAFF
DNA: TGTGCCAGCAGCGCGACCCAGGGAGCCGAAGCTTTCTTT

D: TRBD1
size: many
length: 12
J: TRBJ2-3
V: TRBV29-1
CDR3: CSVDGTGDTQYF
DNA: TGCAGCGTTGATGGGACAGGAGATACGCAGTATTTT

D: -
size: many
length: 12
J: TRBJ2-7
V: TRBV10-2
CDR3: CASRSTLGEQYF
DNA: TGCGCCAGCAGGTCGACACTCGGCGAGCAGTACTTC

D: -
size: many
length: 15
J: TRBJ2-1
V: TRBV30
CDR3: CAWSVSRPDYNEQFF
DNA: TGTGCCTGGAGTGTGTCCCGGCCAGACTACAATGAGCAGTTCTTC

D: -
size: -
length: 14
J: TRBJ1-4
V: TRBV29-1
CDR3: CSVGDPATNEKLFF
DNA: TGCAGCGTTGGCGATCCCGCAACTAATGAAAAACTGTTTTTT

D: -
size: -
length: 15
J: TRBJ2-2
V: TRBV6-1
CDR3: CASSYDGVGTGELFF
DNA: TGTGCCAGCAGCTATGACGGGGTGGGCACCGGGGAGCTGTTTTTT

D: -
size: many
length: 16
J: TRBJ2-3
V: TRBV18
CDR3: CASSPLPSAWTDTQYF
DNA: TGTGCCAGCTCACCATTGCCTAGCGCCTGGACAGATACGCAGTATTTT

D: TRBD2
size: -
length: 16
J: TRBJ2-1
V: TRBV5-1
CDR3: CASSLGLASTYNEQFF
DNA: TGCGCCAGCAGCTTGGGACTAGCGAGCACCTACAATGAGCAGTTCTTC

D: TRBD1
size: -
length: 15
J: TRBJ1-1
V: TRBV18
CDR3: CASSPLRGRNTEAFF
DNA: TGTGCCAGCTCACCACTCAGGGGGAGGAACACTGAAGCTTTCTTT

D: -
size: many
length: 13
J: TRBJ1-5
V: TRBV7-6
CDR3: CASSLDEDQPQHF
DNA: TGTGCCAGCAGCTTAGACGAGGATCAGCCCCAGCATTTT

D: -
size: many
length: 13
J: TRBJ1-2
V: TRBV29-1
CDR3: CSVGGTGSYGYTF
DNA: TGCAGCGTTGGGGGCACAGGGTCCTATGGCTACACCTTC

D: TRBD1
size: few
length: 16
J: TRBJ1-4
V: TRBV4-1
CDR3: CASSQGYRGKYEKLFF
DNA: TGCGCCAGCAGCCAAGGGTACAGGGGTAAATATGAAAAACTGTTTTTT

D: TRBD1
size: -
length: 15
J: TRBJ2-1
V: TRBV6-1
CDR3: CASSRTGGLRNEQFF
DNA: TGTGCCAGCAGCAGGACAGGGGGCTTGAGAAATGAGCAGTTCTTC

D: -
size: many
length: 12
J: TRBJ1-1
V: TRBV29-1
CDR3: CSVARELTEAFF
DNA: TGCAGCGTCGCACGGGAGCTCACTGAAGCTTTCTTT

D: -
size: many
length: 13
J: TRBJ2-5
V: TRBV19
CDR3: CASSIGREETQYF
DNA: TGTGCCAGTAGTATCGGCAGGGAAGAGACCCAGTACTTC

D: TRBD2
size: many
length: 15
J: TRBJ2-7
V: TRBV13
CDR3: CASSLSGGASYEQYF
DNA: TGTGCCAGCAGCCTTAGCGGGGGGGCGTCCTACGAGCAGTACTTC

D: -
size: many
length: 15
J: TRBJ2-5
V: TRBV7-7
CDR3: CASSLAGTKQETQYF
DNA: TGTGCCAGCAGCTTAGCCGGGACAAAGCAAGAGACCCAGTACTTC

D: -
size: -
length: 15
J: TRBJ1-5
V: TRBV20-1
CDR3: CSARDFGRTNQPQHF
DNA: TGCAGTGCTAGAGATTTCGGCAGGACTAATCAGCCCCAGCATTTT

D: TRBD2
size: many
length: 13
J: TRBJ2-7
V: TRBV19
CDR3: CASSDQREGEQYF
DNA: TGTGCCAGTAGTGACCAGCGGGAGGGCGAGCAGTACTTC

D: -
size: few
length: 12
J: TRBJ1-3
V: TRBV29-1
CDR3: CSVRLGGNTIYF
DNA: TGCAGCGTTCGCCTGGGAGGAAACACCATATATTTT

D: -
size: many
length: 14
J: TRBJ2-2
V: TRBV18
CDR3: CAGSSDSYTGELFF
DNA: TGTGCCGGGTCCTCTGACTCCTACACCGGGGAGCTGTTTTTT

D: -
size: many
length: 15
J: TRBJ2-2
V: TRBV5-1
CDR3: CASSSDDLGTGELFF
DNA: TGCGCCAGCAGCTCGGACGACTTGGGGACCGGGGAGCTGTTTTTT

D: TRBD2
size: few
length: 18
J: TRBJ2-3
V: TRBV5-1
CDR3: CASSLAPGLAESTDTQYF
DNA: TGCGCCAGCAGCTTGGCCCCTGGACTAGCGGAGAGCACAGATACGCAGTATTTT

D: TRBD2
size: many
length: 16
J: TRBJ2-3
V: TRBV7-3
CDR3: CASRPTSGGAPDTQYF
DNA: TGTGCCAGCAGACCAACTAGCGGGGGGGCCCCAGATACGCAGTATTTT

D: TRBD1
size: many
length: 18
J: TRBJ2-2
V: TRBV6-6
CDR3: CASNRSGQGRRNTGELFF
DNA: TGTGCCAGCAATCGTTCGGGACAGGGGCGTAGGAACACCGGGGAGCTGTTTTTT

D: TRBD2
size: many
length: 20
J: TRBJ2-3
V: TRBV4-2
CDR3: CASSPRVLAGDLKYADTQYF
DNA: TGTGCCAGCAGCCCCCGGGTGCTAGCGGGAGATCTGAAGTACGCAGATACGCAGTATTTT

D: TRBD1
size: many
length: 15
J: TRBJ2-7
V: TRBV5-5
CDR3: CASSLALRTGREQYF
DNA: TGTGCCAGCAGCTTGGCTCTGAGGACAGGGCGTGAGCAGTACTTC

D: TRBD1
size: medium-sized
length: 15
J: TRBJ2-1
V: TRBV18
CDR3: CASGQGTSSYNEQFF
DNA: TGTGCCAGCGGACAGGGGACGAGCTCCTACAATGAGCAGTTCTTC

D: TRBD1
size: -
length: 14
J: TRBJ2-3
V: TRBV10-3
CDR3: CAISPGQDTDTQYF
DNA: TGTGCCATCAGTCCGGGACAGGACACAGATACGCAGTATTTT

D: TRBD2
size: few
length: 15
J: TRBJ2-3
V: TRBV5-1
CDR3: CASSSTSGGADTQYF
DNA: TGCGCCAGCAGCTCGACTAGCGGGGGCGCAGATACGCAGTATTTT

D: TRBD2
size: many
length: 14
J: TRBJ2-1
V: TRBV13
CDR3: CASSTRERANEQFF
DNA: TGTGCCAGCAGCACGCGGGAGAGGGCCAATGAGCAGTTCTTC

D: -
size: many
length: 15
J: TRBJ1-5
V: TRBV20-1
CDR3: CSASQGGGFNQPQHF
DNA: TGCAGTGCTAGTCAGGGAGGGGGGTTTAATCAGCCCCAGCATTTT